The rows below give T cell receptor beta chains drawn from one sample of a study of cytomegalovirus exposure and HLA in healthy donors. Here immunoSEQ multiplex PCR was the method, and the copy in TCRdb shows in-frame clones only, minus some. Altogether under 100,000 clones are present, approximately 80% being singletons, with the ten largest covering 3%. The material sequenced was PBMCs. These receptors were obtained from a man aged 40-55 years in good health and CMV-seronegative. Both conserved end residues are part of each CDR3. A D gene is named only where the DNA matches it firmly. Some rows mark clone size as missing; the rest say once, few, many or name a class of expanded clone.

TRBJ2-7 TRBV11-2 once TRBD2 TGTGCCAGCAGATCCCTTACTAGCGCCGAGCAGTACTTC CASRSLTSAEQYF
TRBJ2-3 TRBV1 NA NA TGCACCAGCAGCCAAAAAGCCGCTAGCGGGGGGGCCACAGATACGCAGTATTTT CTSSQKAASGGATDTQYF
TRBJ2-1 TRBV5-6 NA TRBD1 TGTGCCAGCAGCTTATTCCGGGACAGGGTCCGCAATGAGCAGTTCTTC CASSLFRDRVRNEQFF
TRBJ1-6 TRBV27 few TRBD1 TGTGCCAGCAGTTTATCGACAGGGGGACTTTATAATTCACCCCTCCACTTT CASSLSTGGLYNSPLHF
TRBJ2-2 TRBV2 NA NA TGTGCCAGCAGTGTTTCCAGGGAGCTGTTTTTT CASSVSRELFF
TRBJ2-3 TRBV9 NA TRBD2 TGTGCCAGCAGCGTAGTGGAAGCGGGGGGGCCAGATACGCAGTATTTT CASSVVEAGGPDTQYF
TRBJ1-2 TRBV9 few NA TGTGCCAGCAGCGTAGCTGGACAGTCCTATGGCTACACCTTC CASSVAGQSYGYTF
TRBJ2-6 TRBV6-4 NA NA TGTGCCAGCAGTGAGGGGGCGGATGGGGCCAACGTCCTGACTTTC CASSEGADGANVLTF
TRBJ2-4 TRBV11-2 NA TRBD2 TGTGCCAGCAGCTTCATTCTCGAGCGGGGGGAGGCCAAAAACATTCAGTACTTC CASSFILERGEAKNIQYF
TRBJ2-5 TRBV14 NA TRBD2 TGTGCCAGCAGCCAGCTAGCGGGGTACCAAGAGACCCAGTACTTC CASSQLAGYQETQYF
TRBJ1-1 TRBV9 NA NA TGTGCCAGCAGCGTAGAAGAACAGGGCTGGACTGAAGCTTTCTTT CASSVEEQGWTEAFF
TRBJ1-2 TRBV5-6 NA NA TGTGCCAGCAGCTTGGATAGCTATGGCTACACCTTC CASSLDSYGYTF
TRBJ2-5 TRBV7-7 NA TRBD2 TGTGCCAGCAGTACTAGCGGGGGTGGGGTGGAGACCCAGTACTTC CASSTSGGGVETQYF
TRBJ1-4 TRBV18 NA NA TGTGCCAGCTCACCACAGCAGGGTTCTGGAGAAAAACTGTTTTTT CASSPQQGSGEKLFF
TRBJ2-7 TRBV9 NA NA TGTGCCAGCAGCGGGGAGCCCTATTACGAGCAGTACTTC CASSGEPYYEQYF
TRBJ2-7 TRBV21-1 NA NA TGTGCCAGCAGCCGAGATGGGCAGGGCCCAGCCTACGAGCAGTACTTC CASSRDGQGPAYEQYF